Shown below are 23 T cell receptor beta chains from a single sample sequenced in a study of vaccination effects on CD4 cells after COVID-19. Their antigens are not known. In the ViraFEST assay, antigen-specific CD4+ clonotypes were identified by expansion after peptide-pool stimulation. CD4+ T cells were isolated after about eleven days of culture. Vaccination of participants consisted of two doses of either the BNT162b2 or mRNA-1273 vaccine. TCRdb's copy holds only in-frame clones and misses some; the assay was immunoSEQ multiplex PCR. This table holds approximately 65,000 clones, over 70% found once. Here the sequenced sample was CD4+ T cells from PBMCs cultured with HCoV-229E spike peptides, taken after COVID-19 vaccination. These receptors were collected from a human donor who received a COVID-19 vaccine.

The chain carries TRBV7-8 and TRBJ2-2; D is uncertain. V was trimmed by 5 bases and J by 2 bases, leaving 12 bases between them. Germline V CDR1 and CDR2: SGHVS, FQNEAQ. The CDR3 spans 15 residues. CDR3 in DNA: TGTGCCAGCAGCCGAACACGATTCAACACCGGGGAGCTGTTTTTT. Amino acids: CASSRTRFNTGELFF.

The chain has TRBV5-4 and TRBJ2-3, with D tentatively TRBD2 (5 bases). This CDR3 region has 14 residues. Per germline, CDR1 SGHNT and CDR2 YYREEE (reference sequence). Trimming cost V 0 bases and J 2 bases, with 7 bases left between them. The CDR3 DNA follows: TGTGCCAGCAGCTTGGGAGGGTTCACAGATACGCAGTATTTT. Its translation: CASSLGGFTDTQYF.

This clone was found a few times. This sequence joins TRBV19 and TRBJ1-5; D is perhaps TRBD1 (5 bases). Deletions cut 10 bases from V and 3 bases from J, with 19 bases between. This CDR3 is built from 15 residues. Germline CDR1 is LNHDA and CDR2 is SQIVND (reference sequence). The CDR3 coding sequence is TGTGCCACTACGGTTGGCAGGGTTGACAATCAGCCCCAGCATTTT. Protein product: CATTVGRVDNQPQHF.

This chain connects TRBV5-5 to TRBJ2-7; D unresolved. This CDR3 has 14 residues. CDR1 and CDR2 from the germline V gene are SGHKS and YYEKEE (reference sequence). V lost 4 bases to trimming and J lost 2 bases, with 13 bases between them. CDR3 amino acids: CASSATYTAYEQYV. The CDR3 nucleotides read TGTGCCAGCAGCGCCACTTACACAGCCTACGAGCAGTACGTC.

V gene TRBV24-1 combines with J gene TRBJ2-3; D not resolved. CDR1 is KGHDR, CDR2 SFDVKD, per germline. This CDR3 has 14 amino acids. Trimming took 2 bases from V and 4 from J, leaving 9 bases between them. CDR3 nucleotide sequence: TGTGCCACCAGTGATTCGAGAAGGGCAGATACGCAGTATTTT. Protein: CATSDSRRADTQYF.

The chain is built from TRBV6-6 and TRBJ2-7; a weak D match, TRBD1 (6 bases). From germline, CDR1 is MNHNY and CDR2 SVGAGI (reference sequence). This CDR3 has 13 amino acids. V gave up 0 bases and J gave up 6 bases, with 9 bases separating them. The CDR3 sequence: CASSYSQGIEQYV. The CDR3, as DNA: TGTGCCAGCAGTTACTCTCAGGGGATCGAGCAGTACGTC.

The chain uses TRBV5-1 and TRBJ1-1; no reliable D call. Looked up from germline, CDR1 is SGHRS and CDR2 is YFSETQ. The V gene lost 0 bases and the J gene lost 4 bases, with 7 bases spanning the gap. The length of the CDR3 is 13 residues. The CDR3 DNA follows: TGCGCCAGCAGCTTGGATGAGGGCACTGAAGCTTTCTTT. It yields the protein CASSLDEGTEAFF.

This sequence joins TRBV6-5 and TRBJ1-2, with unresolved D. The CDR3 covers 14 residues. Germline values: CDR1 MNHEY, CDR2 SVGAGI. Between the trimmed V and J ends, which lost 6 bases and 4 bases, there was a span of 15 bases. The CDR3 nucleotides are TGTGCCAGCAGAGGAAGGACGGCAAGCTATGGCTACACCTTC. Its protein product is CASRGRTASYGYTF.

V usage is TRBV5-6 and J usage is TRBJ1-1; TRBD1 might be the D (5 bases). The V and J ends lost 4 bases and 5 bases respectively, with 15 bases between them. This CDR3 comprises 14 residues. CDR1 is SGHDT and CDR2 is YYEEEE in the germline V gene. The CDR3 here is CASSATVAGTEAFF. The CDR3 nucleotides read TGTGCCAGCAGCGCGACAGTGGCGGGGACTGAAGCTTTCTTT. The variable domain in full, completed from reference TRBV5-6 and TRBJ1-1, reads DAGVTQSPTHLIKTRGQQVTLRCSPKSGHDTVSWYQQALGQGPQFIFQYYEEEERQRGNFPDRFSGHQFPNYSSELNVNALLLGDSALYLCASSATVAGTEAFFGQGTRLTVV.

V and J are TRBV11-3 and TRBJ1-1, with D possibly being TRBD1 (5 bases). The CDR3 spans 13 residues. V gave up 4 bases and J gave up 11 bases, with 17 bases separating them. In germline, CDR1 is SGHNT, CDR2 YENEEA. The CDR3 DNA follows: TGTGCCAGCAGCTCGGGGGGGAGAGGGGCGGCTTTCTTT. This codes for CASSSGGRGAAFF.

This chain joins TRBV2 and TRBJ2-7; TRBD2 aligns across 13 bases. Germline lookup yields CDR1 SNHLY and CDR2 FYNNEI. The junction had 13 bases not matched to a gene; V was cut back by 5 bases and J by 0 bases. The CDR3 sequence is 19 residues long. The CDR3 loop is CASSLRTSGGRINSYEQYV. The CDR3 region has the DNA TGTGCCAGCAGTCTCCGGACTAGCGGGGGCCGAATAAACTCCTACGAGCAGTACGTC.

J is TRBJ2-3 and V is TRBV7-2; D uncertain. Trimming cost V 2 bases and J 1 base, with 4 bases left between them. Germline assignment: CDR1 SGHTA and CDR2 FQGNSA. This CDR3 is 13 amino acids long. The CDR3 nucleotides read TGTGCCAGCAGCTTATCCCGCACAGATACGCAGTATTTT. Its translation: CASSLSRTDTQYF.

The rearrangement joins TRBV3-1 (or the pseudogene TRBV3-2) to TRBJ2-1, with 9 nucleotides matching TRBD1. CDR3 length: 13 residues. CDR1 is LGHDT, CDR2 YNNKEL, per germline (reference sequence). V lost 6 bases, J lost 7 bases, and 4 bases stayed unmatched. The CDR3 DNA sequence: TGTGCCAGCAGGAGGACAGGGGCGAATGAGCAGTTCTTC. This codes for CASRRTGANEQFF.

The chain has TRBV19 and TRBJ2-7, with 7 bases aligning to TRBD2. Trimming removed 6 bases from V and 4 bases from J; junction bases left unmatched: 0. The CDR3 loop spans 11 amino acids. Germline CDR1 and CDR2: LNHDA and SQIVND (reference sequence). For the CDR3, the DNA is TGTGCCAGTAGCGGGGGGTACGAGCAGTACGTC. Its protein product is CASSGGYEQYV.

V usage is TRBV24-1 and J usage is TRBJ1-2; possibly TRBD1 for D (6 bases). The CDR3 contains 14 residues. V was pared by 3 bases and J by 8 bases, with 15 bases between. Germline V gives CDR1 KGHDR, CDR2 SFDVKD. The CDR3: CATSDAGQTGGYTF. The CDR3, as DNA: TGTGCCACCAGTGATGCGGGACAAACGGGGGGCTACACCTTC.

The V call is TRBV5-1, the J call TRBJ1-3, with 11 nucleotides matching TRBD1. V lost 3 bases to trimming and J lost 7 bases; unmatched junction nucleotides: 9. CDR3 length: 16 amino acids. Germline V CDR1 and CDR2: SGHRS, YFSETQ. CDR3 amino acids: CASSSEGQGALNTIYF. For the CDR3, the DNA is TGCGCCAGCAGCTCAGAAGGACAGGGGGCTTTGAACACCATATATTTT.

The V call is TRBV10-1, the J call TRBJ1-6; 7 bases map to TRBD1. CDR1 WNHNN and CDR2 SYGVQD come from the germline V gene (reference sequence). This CDR3 contains 16 residues. J gave up 0 bases and V 6 bases, and 5 bases lay outside the gene matches. In DNA form, the CDR3 reads TGCGCCAGCAGCCGGGACAGCCGCTCCTATAATTCACCCCTCCACTTT. This translates into CASSRDSRSYNSPLHF.

The chain joins TRBV6-5 to TRBJ2-7, with TRBD1 matching 9 bases. The CDR3 is 13 residues long. Germline CDR1 and CDR2: MNHEY and SVGAGI. V shed 8 bases, J shed 3 bases, and the junction held 5 bases outside the gene matches. Written as DNA, the CDR3 is TGTGCCAGCGATGACAGGGGGGGCTACGAGCAGTACGTC. The encoded protein is CASDDRGGYEQYV.

This chain joins TRBV28 and TRBJ1-4; 10 bases are a match to TRBD1. J was trimmed by 7 bases and V by 4 bases; bases with no gene match: 6. The V gene's germline CDR1 is MDHEN and CDR2 SYDVKM. This CDR3 region has 15 residues. The CDR3 nucleotides read TGTGCCAGCAGTTCCTCGGGACAGGGGCGTGAAAAACTGTTTTTT. This sequence encodes CASSSSGQGREKLFF.

V usage is TRBV6-2 or TRBV6-3 and J usage is TRBJ1-5; D is unresolved. The CDR3 is 18 residues long. V lost 1 base to trimming and J lost 0 bases, with 16 bases between them. The germline gives CDR1 MNHEY, CDR2 SVGEGT. The CDR3 loop is CASSYFGEPISSNQPQHF. The CDR3, as DNA: TGTGCCAGCAGTTACTTCGGGGAGCCCATATCTAGCAATCAGCCCCAGCATTTT.

The CDR3 protein is CASSLQGLGNIQYF. DNA for the CDR3: TGTGCCAGCAGCTTACAAGGGTTGGGAAACATTCAGTACTTC. This chain joins TRBV7-2 and TRBJ2-4; D uncertain. The V gene lost 2 bases and the J gene lost 6 bases, with 11 bases spanning the gap. There are 14 residues in the CDR3. Germline values: CDR1 SGHTA, CDR2 FQGNSA.

CDR3 region: CASSKEGGGRRVETQYF. The CDR3 nucleotides read TGTGCCAGCAGCAAGGAGGGTGGAGGCCGTAGGGTAGAGACCCAGTACTTC. The chain recombines TRBV7-8 with TRBJ2-5; maybe TRBD2 (6 bases). CDR1 SGHVS and CDR2 FQNEAQ come from the germline V gene. The germline V and J ends were trimmed by 5 bases and 4 bases, with 23 bases remaining between them. The CDR3 is 17 amino acids.

The rearrangement uses TRBV5-6 and TRBJ2-3; 7 nucleotides align to TRBD2. CDR3 length equals 15 residues. The V gene end was trimmed by 4 bases and the J gene end by 4 bases; junction bases not matched to a gene: 9. Germline V gene sequence: CDR1 SGHDT, CDR2 YYEEEE. CDR3 coding DNA: TGTGCCAGCAGCATAGCGGGCCTGGAGTCAGATACGCAGTATTTT. Protein sequence: CASSIAGLESDTQYF.